This T cell receptor (beta chain) was recovered during a study of cytomegalovirus exposure and HLA in healthy donors. Note on this clone: What it binds is not known.

The CDR3 runs 13 residues. V lost 0 bases and J lost 6, with 9 bases in between. Looked up from germline, CDR1 is SGHRS and CDR2 is YFSETQ. PCR employed 60 Vbeta and 13 Jbeta primers. Sequencing used immunoSEQ multiplex PCR; TCRdb keeps in-frame clones, though not all of them. The table shows 200,000 or so clones, with more than 65% occurring only once. The study, taken as a whole, reports: HLA-A and HLA-B allele assignments for most subjects were reportedly predicted accurately using TCR beta sequences. One cluster of highly shared sequence variants probably arose as a sequencing artifact. Per a later analysis, about 17,000 TCR beta sequences showed association with HLA alleles at 0.05 false discovery rate. There were reportedly fewer N-insertions in an Asian-associated ancestry cluster than the roughly 700-donor mean, in a later analysis.

This TCR derives from a man aged 50-60 years in good health and CMV-seronegative. The rearrangement links TRBV5-1 to TRBJ1-1; D is perhaps TRBD1 (5 bases). The sequenced sample was PBMCs. The CDR3 DNA follows: TGCGCCAGCAGCTTGGCCGCGGGGGCTGAAGCTTTCTTT. Translated: CASSLAAGAEAFF.